These 29 T cell receptor beta chains share one sample of origin, sequenced in a study of blood T cell repertoires in COVID-19. Measured with immunoSEQ multiplex PCR; TCRdb has only the in-frame clones, and not every one. The table has about 74,000 clones, approximately 80% seen once; the top ten hold roughly 43%. Input material: peripheral blood. The receptors come from a man at least 80 years old with acute or convalescent COVID-19.

V gene TRBV15 combines with J gene TRBJ2-5; 11 bases fit TRBD2. The J segment lost 4 bases and the V segment lost 1 base, leaving 8 bases of the junction unmatched. This CDR3 comprises 17 residues. Germline V gene data show CDR1 as LNHNV and CDR2 as YYDKDF (reference sequence). The CDR3 sequence: CATSRGRDSGGVETQYF. CDR3 bases: TGTGCCACCAGCAGAGGTCGGGATAGCGGGGGGGTAGAGACCCAGTACTTC.

J is TRBJ2-4 and V is TRBV19, with a possible D match to TRBD2 (6 bases). Trimming took 7 bases from V and 1 from J, leaving 41 bases between them. This CDR3 is built from 24 residues. Germline values: CDR1 LNHDA, CDR2 SQIVND (reference sequence). For the CDR3, the DNA is TGTGCCAGTACCAGCGTCGCTAGCGTTCCGGCCTCCGCGGGGCGGGCCACGGCCAAAAACATTCAGTACTTC. It translates to CASTSVASVPASAGRATAKNIQYF.

The rearrangement joins TRBV11-2 to TRBJ2-5; D ambiguous. The germline gives CDR1 SGHAT, CDR2 FQNNGV. The CDR3 totals 11 residues. Trimming removed 8 bases from V and 5 bases from J, with 9 bases in between. In nucleotides, the CDR3 is TGTGCCAGCTGGTATCAGGAGACCCAGTACTTC. Residues: CASWYQETQYF.

This chain connects TRBV7-9 to TRBJ2-1; D unclear. Germline V lookup: CDR1 SEHNR, CDR2 FQNEAQ (reference sequence). Trimming removed 5 bases from V and 13 bases from J, with 15 bases in between. CDR3 length equals 12 residues. CDR3 region: CASSPIAVGQFF. CDR3 bases: TGTGCCAGCAGCCCAATAGCCGTAGGCCAGTTCTTC.

This clone appeared many times. The chain is built from TRBV7-2 and TRBJ1-2, with 7 bases identical to TRBD1. CDR1 is SGHTA, CDR2 FQGNSA, per germline. After removal of 9 bases from V and 6 bases from J, the junction contained 13 bases not matched to a gene. The CDR3 runs 14 residues. The CDR3 spells CASTLSSGGNGYTF. CDR3 nucleotides: TGTGCCAGTACGCTATCCTCAGGGGGGAATGGCTACACCTTC.

The CDR3 protein is CASSGRVTTDTQYF. CDR3 DNA sequence: TGTGCCAGCAGCGGCCGGGTGACCACAGATACGCAGTATTTT. The chain combines TRBV7-9 with TRBJ2-3; D remains ambiguous. V lost 5 bases, J lost 2 bases, and 11 bases lay in between. Germline CDR1 and CDR2: SEHNR and FQNEAQ (reference sequence). This CDR3 region has 14 residues.

The chain uses TRBV5-1 and TRBJ1-2, with 7 bases lining up with TRBD1. The CDR3 covers 17 residues. CDR1 and CDR2 from the germline V gene are SGHRS and YFSETQ. Trimming removed 3 bases from V and 4 bases from J; junction bases left unmatched: 15. In nucleotides, the CDR3 is TGCGCCAGCAGCTCAAGGCCAACCACAGGGGCGGGCTATGGCTACACCTTC. It codes for CASSSRPTTGAGYGYTF.

The chain carries TRBV9 and TRBJ1-6; 9 bases are a match to TRBD1. The CDR3 sequence is 16 residues long. Germline loops: CDR1 SGDLS, CDR2 YYNGEE. The ends lost 4 bases at V and 9 bases at J; junction bases unmatched: 11. CDR3 bases: TGTGCCAGCAGCCCCAACCCGGGACAGGGTTTTTCACCCCTCCACTTT. Translated, it gives CASSPNPGQGFSPLHF.

The chain uses TRBV19 and TRBJ1-5; 9 nucleotides agree with TRBD1. J lost 5 bases, V lost 8 bases, and 7 bases had no gene match. The CDR3 has 14 residues. CDR1 LNHDA and CDR2 SQIVND come from the germline V gene (reference sequence). CDR3 protein: CASGRGQGDQPQHF. CDR3 DNA sequence: TGTGCCAGTGGGAGGGGACAGGGAGATCAGCCCCAGCATTTT. The complete variable domain, with remaining parts taken from reference TRBV19 and TRBJ1-5, reads DGGITQSPKYLFRKEGQNVTLSCEQNLNHDAMYWYRQDPGQGLRLIYYSQIVNDFQKGDIAEGYSVSREKKESFPLTVTSAQKNPTAFYLCASGRGQGDQPQHFGDGTRLSIL.

The rearrangement links TRBV7-2 to TRBJ1-2; D not resolved. Germline CDR1 reads SGHTA; CDR2 reads FQGNSA. The CDR3 runs 12 residues. V lost 3 bases and J 8 bases, leaving 10 bases between the germline ends. In DNA, the CDR3 is TGTGCCAGCAGCTTCCGCCAGTACGGCTACACCTTC. Translation: CASSFRQYGYTF.

The V and J genes are TRBV5-4 and TRBJ2-1, with a weak D call TRBD1 (6 bases). The CDR3 is 15 residues long. V lost 1 base, J lost 2 bases, and 10 bases lay in between. Germline V gives CDR1 SGHNT, CDR2 YYREEE (reference sequence). The CDR3 reads CASSLLTGTYNEQFF. CDR3 nucleotide sequence: TGTGCCAGCAGCTTGCTTACAGGGACCTACAATGAGCAGTTCTTC. The whole variable domain, filled in from reference TRBV5-4 and TRBJ2-1, reads ETGVTQSPTHLIKTRGQQVTLRCSSQSGHNTVSWYQQALGQGPQFIFQYYREEENGRGNFPPRFSGLQFPNYSSELNVNALELDDSALYLCASSLLTGTYNEQFFGPGTRLTVL.

The chain combines TRBV6-2 or TRBV6-3 with TRBJ2-5; D is perhaps TRBD1 (6 bases). Germline values: CDR1 MNHEY, CDR2 SVGEGT. Trimming stripped 0 bases from V and 5 bases from J, with 13 bases between. The CDR3 length is 15 residues. The CDR3 sequence: CASSYSGAAGETQYF. The CDR3 region has the DNA TGTGCCAGCAGTTACTCGGGGGCTGCCGGGGAGACCCAGTACTTC.

The rearrangement uses TRBV18 and TRBJ1-6; 9 bases fit TRBD1. Per germline, CDR1 KGHSH and CDR2 LQKENI. V trimming: 2 bases; J trimming: 4 bases; junction bases outside the gene matches: 9. This CDR3 region has 18 residues. The DNA for the CDR3 is TGTGCCAGCTCACCAACTGGGGGACAGGGACGTTATAATTCACCCCTCCACTTT. Its translation is CASSPTGGQGRYNSPLHF.

In this sample, this clone turned up many times. The chain recombines TRBV28 with TRBJ2-7, with unresolved D. V shed 3 bases and J shed 3 bases, with 6 bases lying between them. There are 12 residues in the CDR3. CDR1 MDHEN and CDR2 SYDVKM come from the germline V gene. CDR3 amino acids: CASSFTHYEQYF. CDR3 bases: TGTGCCAGCAGTTTCACACACTACGAGCAGTACTTC.

The V gene is TRBV13, the J gene TRBJ2-1; 11 bases match TRBD2. The length of the CDR3 is 15 residues. Germline trimming cut 5 bases from V and 15 bases from J; bases unmatched to any gene: 15. CDR1 is PRHDT and CDR2 is FYEKMQ in the germline V gene (reference sequence). The CDR3 is CASSLRGSGRAVPFF. CDR3 sequence (DNA): TGTGCCAGCAGCCTGCGGGGTAGCGGGAGGGCCGTTCCGTTCTTC.

The rearrangement joins TRBV7-9 to TRBJ2-3, with 9 bases that match TRBD2. Germline CDR1 is SEHNR and CDR2 is FQNEAQ (reference sequence). V gave up 1 base and J gave up 5 bases; unmatched junction bases: 13. The CDR3 length is 18 residues. The CDR3 DNA is TGTGCCAGCAGCTTAGGAACCGTGCGCGGGAGGGCGGTAGATACGCAGTATTTT. This encodes CASSLGTVRGRAVDTQYF.

This clone has more than one count but fewer than ten. The chain couples TRBV19 to TRBJ2-7; unclear D gene. Germline V lookup: CDR1 LNHDA, CDR2 SQIVND (reference sequence). V lost 3 bases to trimming and J lost 0 bases, with 6 bases between them. The CDR3 is 13 residues long. CDR3 sequence: CASSISTSYEQYF. CDR3 nucleotides: TGTGCCAGTAGTATTAGCACCTCCTACGAGCAGTACTTC. Based on the CDR3 plus reference TRBV19 and TRBJ2-7, the full variable domain is DGGITQSPKYLFRKEGQNVTLSCEQNLNHDAMYWYRQDPGQGLRLIYYSQIVNDFQKGDIAEGYSVSREKKESFPLTVTSAQKNPTAFYLCASSISTSYEQYFGPGTRLTVT.

CDR3 in amino acids: CATRGQTGGYEQFF. The CDR3 region has the DNA TGTGCCACCCGCGGACAGACAGGGGGCTATGAGCAGTTCTTC. The gene calls are TRBV19 and TRBJ2-1; 10 bases are a match to TRBD1. CDR3 size: 14 residues. Germline assignment: CDR1 LNHDA and CDR2 SQIVND (reference sequence). V shed 10 bases and J 8 bases; nucleotides not matched to a gene: 11.

J is TRBJ1-3 and V is TRBV5-4; D call uncertain. Germline V gene lookup returns CDR1 SGHNT and CDR2 YYREEE (reference sequence). The CDR3 has 15 residues. The V and J ends lost 0 bases and 0 bases respectively, with 7 bases between them. This chain's CDR3 is CASSLAGVSGNTIYF. The CDR3 nucleotides read TGTGCCAGCAGCTTGGCCGGAGTCTCTGGAAACACCATATATTTT.

The gene calls are TRBV24-1 and TRBJ2-3; 9 nucleotides match TRBD2. In germline, CDR1 is KGHDR, CDR2 SFDVKD. The J segment lost 1 base and the V segment lost 2 bases, leaving 3 bases of the junction unmatched. The CDR3 length is 16 residues. The CDR3 protein is CATSDYSGGRTDTQYF. CDR3 coding DNA: TGTGCCACCAGTGATTATAGCGGGGGACGCACAGATACGCAGTATTTT.

V usage is TRBV6-2 or TRBV6-3 and J usage is TRBJ1-5; D uncertain. CDR1 is MNHEY and CDR2 is SVGEGT in the germline V gene. The CDR3 totals 15 residues. V lost 5 bases and J lost 1, with 12 bases in between. The CDR3 bases are TGTGCCAGCAGTGACTTCAGCGGAAGCAATCAGCCCCAGCATTTT. Protein sequence: CASSDFSGSNQPQHF.

This chain uses TRBV5-1 with TRBJ1-6, with D hard to call. The CDR3 has 15 residues. Per the germline V gene, CDR1 is SGHRS and CDR2 is YFSETQ. V lost 0 bases, J lost 4 bases, and 8 bases lay in between. CDR3: CASSLERDYNSPLHF. DNA of the CDR3: TGCGCCAGCAGCTTGGAACGGGATTATAATTCACCCCTCCACTTT.

The CDR3 nucleotides are TGTGCCAGTAGTATCGAGGGCACTAACAATCAGCCCCAGCATTTT. This encodes CASSIEGTNNQPQHF. The chain joins TRBV19 to TRBJ1-5; D unclear. Deletions cut 3 bases from V and 3 bases from J, with 12 bases between. This CDR3 region has 15 residues. CDR1 and CDR2 (germline): LNHDA, SQIVND (reference sequence).

This chain connects TRBV5-6 to TRBJ2-3, with a tentative D call TRBD2 (5 bases). V dropped 4 bases and J dropped 6 bases, with 6 bases sitting between them. From germline, CDR1 is SGHDT and CDR2 YYEEEE. The CDR3 runs to 11 residues. CDR3 DNA: TGTGCCAGCAGCGAGGGTGATACGCAGTATTTT. Translation gives CASSEGDTQYF.

In this sample, this clone turned up a few times. The chain uses TRBV7-2 and TRBJ1-5; D remains unclear. The CDR3 sequence is 15 residues long. The V end was cut by 1 base, the J end by 11 bases, with 18 bases between. The germline gives CDR1 SGHTA, CDR2 FQGNSA. The CDR3 region is CASSLGSAGPGTQHF. CDR3 nucleotide sequence: TGTGCCAGCAGCTTAGGTTCAGCGGGCCCCGGGACCCAGCATTTT.

The V and J genes are TRBV30 and TRBJ1-5; D is perhaps TRBD1 (5 bases). The germline V and J ends were trimmed by 3 bases and 2 bases, with 8 bases remaining between them. Germline V CDR1 and CDR2: GTSNPN, SVGIG (reference sequence). The CDR3 length is 13 residues. The DNA of the CDR3 is TGTGCCTGGAGCGGGGGGGGCAATCAGCCCCAGCATTTT. It yields the protein CAWSGGGNQPQHF.

This clone has only a few counts. Its ends do not fully match the called genes, so a read error is possible. V usage is TRBV4-3 and J usage is TRBJ1-2; D might be TRBD1 (5 bases). Germline assignment: CDR1 LGHNA and CDR2 YSLEER. The CDR3 is made up of 19 amino acids. The CDR3 nucleotides are TGCGCCAGCAGCCAAGATGATGGGACTCCTGGTTGGTATCCCTATGGCTACATCTTC. Translating it yields CASSQDDGTPGWYPYGYIF.

The genes are TRBV2 and TRBJ2-2; TRBD2 matches 9 bases. The V gene's germline CDR1 is SNHLY and CDR2 FYNNEI. V lost 6 bases to trimming and J lost 1 base; unmatched junction nucleotides: 3. The CDR3 consists of 15 residues. The CDR3 loop is CASSLAGENTGELFF. The CDR3 region has the DNA TGTGCCAGCAGCTTAGCGGGAGAGAACACCGGGGAGCTGTTTTTT.

This clone was observed once. V and J are TRBV5-1 and TRBJ2-1; 9 bases align to TRBD1. The CDR3 is made up of 15 amino acids. J lost 15 bases, V lost 2 bases, and 15 bases had no gene match. Germline CDR1 SGHRS, CDR2 YFSETQ. The CDR3 coding sequence is TGCGCCAGCAGCTTAATACAGGGGGCGCAGGCCGTAGGGTTCTTC. Encoded protein: CASSLIQGAQAVGFF.